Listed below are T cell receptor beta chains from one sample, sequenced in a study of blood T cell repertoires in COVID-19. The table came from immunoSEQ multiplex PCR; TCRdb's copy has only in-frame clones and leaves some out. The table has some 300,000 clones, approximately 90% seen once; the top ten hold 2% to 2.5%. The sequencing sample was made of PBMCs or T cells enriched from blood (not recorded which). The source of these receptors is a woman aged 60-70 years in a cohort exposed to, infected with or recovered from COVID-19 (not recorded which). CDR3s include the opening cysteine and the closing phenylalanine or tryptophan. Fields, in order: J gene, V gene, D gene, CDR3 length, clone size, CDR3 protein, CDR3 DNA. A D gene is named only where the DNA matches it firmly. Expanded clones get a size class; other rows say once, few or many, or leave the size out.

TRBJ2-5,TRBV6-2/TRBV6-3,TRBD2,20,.,CASSYDVGLAGFVYQGTQYF,TGTGCCAGCAGTTACGATGTCGGCCTAGCGGGATTTGTCTACCAGGGGACCCAGTACTTC
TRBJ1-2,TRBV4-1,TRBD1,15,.,CASRRDSPSLNGYTF,TGCGCCAGCAGGCGGGACAGCCCGTCCTTAAATGGCTACACCTTC
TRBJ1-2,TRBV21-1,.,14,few,CASSRDRVDYGYTF,TGTGCCAGCTCCAGAGACAGGGTGGACTATGGCTACACCTTC
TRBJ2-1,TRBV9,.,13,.,CASSVEGDNEQFF,TGTGCCAGCAGCGTAGAAGGGGACAATGAGCAGTTCTTC
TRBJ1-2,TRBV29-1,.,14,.,CSVVYAGTSYGYTF,TGCAGCGTTGTGTATGCCGGGACATCTTATGGCTACACCTTC
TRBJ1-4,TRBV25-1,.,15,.,CASSPPGSWDEKLFF,TGTGCCAGCAGTCCCCCAGGTTCATGGGATGAAAAACTGTTTTTT
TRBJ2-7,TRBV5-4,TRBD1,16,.,CASSPSSGTGGDEQYF,TGTGCCAGCAGCCCCTCCTCCGGGACAGGGGGGGACGAGCAGTACTTC
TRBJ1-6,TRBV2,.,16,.,CASSVSNPGAGTTLHF,TGTGCCAGCAGTGTATCGAACCCCGGAGCGGGGACGACACTCCACTTT
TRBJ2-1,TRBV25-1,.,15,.,CASSEQGHLYNEQFF,TGTGCCAGCAGTGAGCAGGGGCACCTCTACAATGAGCAGTTCTTC
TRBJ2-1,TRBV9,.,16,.,CASSVGREKSANEQFF,TGTGCCAGCAGCGTAGGACGGGAGAAGTCGGCGAATGAGCAGTTCTTC
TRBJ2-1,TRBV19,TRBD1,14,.,CASSRDRGLYEQFF,TGTGCCAGCTCACGGGACAGGGGGCTATATGAGCAGTTCTTC
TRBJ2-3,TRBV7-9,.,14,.,CASSFSGLTDTQYF,TGTGCCAGCAGCTTTTCGGGTCTCACAGATACGCAGTATTTT
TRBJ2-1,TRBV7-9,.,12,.,CASSLLEYEQFF,TGTGCCAGCAGCTTACTGGAGTATGAGCAGTTCTTC
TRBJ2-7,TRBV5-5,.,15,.,CASSLEQETFHEQYF,TGTGCCAGCAGCTTGGAACAGGAAACATTCCACGAGCAGTACTTC
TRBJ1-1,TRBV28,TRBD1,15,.,CASSLEGGPRTEAFF,TGTGCCAGCAGTTTAGAAGGGGGCCCGAGGACTGAAGCTTTCTTT
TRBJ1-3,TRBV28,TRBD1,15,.,CASSSPRDSGNTIYF,TGTGCCAGCAGTTCCCCCCGGGACAGCGGAAACACCATATATTTT
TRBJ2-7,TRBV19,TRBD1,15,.,CASGGTGAPSYEQYF,TGTGCCAGTGGGGGGACAGGGGCCCCCTCCTACGAGCAGTACTTC
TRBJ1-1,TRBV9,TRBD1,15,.,CASSAGQVMNTEAFF,TGTGCCAGCAGCGCAGGACAGGTTATGAACACTGAAGCTTTCTTT
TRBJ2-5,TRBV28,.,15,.,CASTRGGGASETQYF,TGTGCCAGCACCCGTGGCGGGGGCGCATCGGAGACCCAGTACTTC
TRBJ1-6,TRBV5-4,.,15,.,CASSLDPGGPSPLHF,TGTGCCAGCAGCTTGGACCCGGGAGGGCCCTCACCCCTCCACTTT
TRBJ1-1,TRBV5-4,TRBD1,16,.,CASSALPGQGGTEAFF,TGTGCCAGCAGCGCCTTACCGGGACAGGGAGGTACTGAAGCTTTCTTT
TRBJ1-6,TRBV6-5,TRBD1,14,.,CASRGTGKERPLHF,TGTGCCAGCAGAGGGACAGGGAAGGAAAGACCCCTCCACTTT
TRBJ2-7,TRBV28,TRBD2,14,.,CASRSYGRSYEQYF,TGTGCCAGCAGATCTTACGGGAGGTCCTACGAGCAGTACTTC